One T cell receptor beta chain is described in this entry. Generated by immunoSEQ multiplex PCR, the TCRdb table keeps only in-frame clones and is missing some. The table shows 270,000 or so clones, with about 86% occurring only once. The source of the sample is a study of blood T cell repertoires in COVID-19. Sequencing was carried out using PBMCs or T cells enriched from blood (not recorded which). This receptor was obtained from a man in his fifties or sixties who had recovered from COVID-19.

The CDR3 loop reads CASTPGSGEQYF. CDR3 in DNA: TGTGCCAGTACCCCGGGTTCCGGCGAGCAGTACTTC. The rearrangement uses TRBV19 and TRBJ2-7; D gene unclear. The CDR3 covers 12 residues. Germline V CDR1 and CDR2: LNHDA, SQIVND (reference sequence). The ends were cut back, 7 bases at V and 6 bases at J, with 13 bases in the middle. Complete variable domain (other parts from reference TRBV19 and TRBJ2-7): DGGITQSPKYLFRKEGQNVTLSCEQNLNHDAMYWYRQDPGQGLRLIYYSQIVNDFQKGDIAEGYSVSREKKESFPLTVTSAQKNPTAFYLCASTPGSGEQYFGPGTRLTVT.